Following are 22 T cell receptor beta chains from one sample sequenced in a study of regulatory T cells in long-lasting Graves disease. This sample's time point: persistent/refractory GD, antithyroid drugs over 5 years with positive TRAb. PBMCs provided the RNA from which the TCR library was made. Through Arm-PCR of CDR3 regions and iRepertoire HTBI primers, TCR beta libraries were built. TCRdb reprocessed the multiplex PCR reads via MiXCR and lists one record per CDR3 protein. The sample records under 450,000 distinct CDR3 sequences, about 25% being singletons. The sequencing used peripheral blood mononuclear cells (PBMCs), collected when the disease was refractory, from a patient treated with antithyroid drugs. The receptors were gathered from a female donor with Graves disease.

The chain is built from TRBV6-2 or TRBV6-3 and TRBJ2-7; D might be TRBD1 or TRBD2, each matching 5 bases. Germline assignment: CDR1 MNHEY and CDR2 SVGEGT. The V and J ends lost 4 bases and 2 bases respectively, with 15 bases between them. The CDR3 is 15 residues long. The CDR3 DNA is TGTGCCAGCAGTTCACCGGGACGGAGGCCCTACGAGCAGTACTTC. Its translation is CASSSPGRRPYEQYF.

The chain carries TRBV19 and TRBJ2-5, with D unclear. The ends were cut back, 5 bases at V and 1 base at J, with 17 bases in the middle. Germline V gives CDR1 LNHDA, CDR2 SQIVND (reference sequence). CDR3 length equals 16 residues. CDR3 amino acids: CASSSRPGPPQETQYF. CDR3 DNA sequence: TGTGCCAGTAGTTCCCGGCCTGGACCTCCCCAAGAGACCCAGTACTTC.

The genes are TRBV14 and TRBJ1-3, with 8 bases identical to TRBD1. Germline V gene sequence: CDR1 SGHDN, CDR2 FVKESK. J was trimmed by 3 bases and V by 4 bases; bases with no gene match: 5. This CDR3 has 15 amino acids. CDR3 nucleotides: TGTGCCAGCAGCCGGACCGGGACAGGTGGAAACACCATATATTTT. Translated, it gives CASSRTGTGGNTIYF.

This clonotype counts as medium-sized. The J gene is TRBJ1-1, the V gene TRBV20-1, with 7 bases identical to TRBD1. Germline loops: CDR1 DFQATT, CDR2 SNEGSKA (reference sequence). Losses at the gene ends were 5 bases for V and 1 base for J; bases not matched to a gene: 1. This CDR3 is built from 12 residues. CDR3 sequence: CSAGDRNTEAFF. The CDR3 bases are TGCAGTGCTGGGGACAGGAACACTGAAGCTTTCTTT.

The chain carries TRBV4-2 and TRBJ2-7; no firm D call. The germline V gene encodes CDR1 LGHNA and CDR2 YNFKEQ. V lost 1 base, J lost 0 bases, and 10 bases lay in between. There are 15 residues in the CDR3. This CDR3 is CASSQAVGSSYEQYF. Written as DNA, the CDR3 is TGTGCCAGCAGCCAAGCGGTAGGCAGCTCCTACGAGCAGTACTTC.

J is TRBJ1-4 and V is TRBV25-1, with 7 nucleotides matching TRBD1. Trimming at V came to 1 base and at J to 7 bases, leaving 3 bases not matched to a gene. The germline V gene has CDR1 MGHDK and CDR2 SYGVNS. The CDR3 runs 14 residues. The CDR3 nucleotides are TGTGCCAGCAGTGAATTTGGACAGGCTGAAAAACTGTTTTTT. As protein: CASSEFGQAEKLFF.

This clonotype has ten or more counts. The V call is TRBV6-5, the J call TRBJ1-5; D is uncertain. Looked up from germline, CDR1 is MNHEY and CDR2 is SVGAGI. Trimming left V 2 bases short and J 4 bases short, with 9 bases between. The CDR3 is made up of 14 amino acids. The chain's CDR3 is CASSYGRANQPQHF. The CDR3 DNA reads TGTGCCAGCAGTTACGGTAGGGCGAATCAGCCCCAGCATTTT.

There are a few counts of this clonotype. J is TRBJ1-4 and V is TRBV7-2; a possible D gene is TRBD1 (6 bases). This CDR3 has 16 amino acids. The V gene lost 5 bases and the J gene lost 6 bases, with 19 bases spanning the gap. Germline V CDR1 and CDR2: SGHTA, FQGNSA. This chain's CDR3 is CASSARGSGRDEKLFF. The CDR3 region has the DNA TGTGCCAGCAGCGCTAGGGGGTCAGGGCGGGATGAAAAACTGTTTTTT.

The V gene is TRBV14, the J gene TRBJ2-7, with D unclear. CDR3 length equals 13 residues. The V end lost 0 bases, the J end lost 6 bases, and 9 bases lay between the germline ends. The germline gives CDR1 SGHDN, CDR2 FVKESK. CDR3 sequence: CASSQDLSGEQYF. The CDR3 bases are TGTGCCAGCAGCCAAGATTTGTCGGGCGAGCAGTACTTC.

Ten or more counts support this clonotype. J is TRBJ1-2 and V is TRBV28; possibly TRBD1 for D (6 bases). CDR3 size: 15 residues. Germline values: CDR1 MDHEN, CDR2 SYDVKM. The germline V and J ends were trimmed by 2 bases and 0 bases, with 10 bases remaining between them. The CDR3 nucleotides read TGTGCCAGCAGTTTACAAACAGGGACTAACTATGGCTACACCTTC. The encoded protein is CASSLQTGTNYGYTF.

The V call is TRBV5-1, the J call TRBJ2-5, with D perhaps TRBD2 (7 bases). V was pared by 4 bases and J by 4 bases, with 17 bases between. There are 15 residues in the CDR3. CDR1 and CDR2 (germline): SGHRS, YFSETQ. The CDR3 DNA sequence: TGCGCCAGCAGCAGACTGGGCGGGGGCGGAGAGACCCAGTACTTC. It codes for CASSRLGGGGETQYF.

This clonotype was detected only a few times. The chain links TRBV7-2 to TRBJ2-7, with TRBD2 identical over 7 bases. CDR3 size: 17 residues. Germline V gene data show CDR1 as SGHTA and CDR2 as FQGNSA. J lost 4 bases, V lost 2 bases, and 14 bases had no gene match. CDR3: CASSLSGGSSMFYEQYF. CDR3 DNA sequence: TGTGCCAGCAGCTTATCAGGCGGGAGCTCCATGTTTTACGAGCAGTACTTC.

The chain links TRBV27 to TRBJ1-6; 12 bases map to TRBD1. The germline gives CDR1 MNHEY, CDR2 SMNVEV (reference sequence). The CDR3 runs 14 residues. V shed 5 bases, J shed 9 bases, and the junction held 2 bases outside the gene matches. CDR3 coding DNA: TGTGCCAGCAGTCCGGGACAGGGGGCTTCACCCCTCCACTTT. Its protein product is CASSPGQGASPLHF.

The gene calls are TRBV3-1 and TRBJ1-6; D is perhaps TRBD1 (5 bases). The CDR3 sequence is 13 residues long. The V end lost 7 bases, the J end lost 8 bases, and 12 bases lay between the germline ends. Germline V gene data show CDR1 as LGHDT and CDR2 as YNNKEL (reference sequence). The CDR3 here is CASKEAGYSPLHF. CDR3 sequence (DNA): TGTGCCAGCAAGGAGGCAGGGTATTCACCCCTCCACTTT.

V and J are TRBV6-1 and TRBJ2-1; 14 nucleotides match TRBD2. The germline V gene has CDR1 MNHNS and CDR2 SASEGT. The CDR3 is 16 residues long. Trimming cost V 4 bases and J 8 bases; bases outside gene matches: 7. Here the CDR3 reads CASSAPGLAGVDEQFF. The CDR3 DNA reads as TGTGCCAGCAGTGCTCCGGGACTAGCGGGAGTCGATGAGCAGTTCTTC.

The chain carries TRBV7-8 and TRBJ2-7, with D tentatively TRBD1 or TRBD2 (7 bases each). Germline-derived CDR1 and CDR2 are SGHVS and FQNEAQ. This CDR3 spans 15 amino acids. V was clipped by 6 bases and J by 3 bases, with 18 bases between them. The CDR3 DNA is TGTGCCAGCAGACGAATGCAGGGGGGGGGCTACGAGCAGTACTTC. Its protein product is CASRRMQGGGYEQYF.

This clonotype was counted only a few times. This chain uses TRBV7-3 with TRBJ2-5; 8 bases are shared with TRBD1. V lost 0 bases and J lost 5; bases outside the gene matches: 5. This CDR3 spans 15 amino acids. Germline assignment: CDR1 SGHTA and CDR2 FQGTGA. The CDR3 loop reads CASSLTQGAFETQYF. The CDR3 nucleotides are TGTGCCAGCAGCTTAACGCAGGGGGCATTCGAGACCCAGTACTTC.

The V gene is TRBV20-1, the J gene TRBJ2-4; 7 bases agree with TRBD2. The ends lost 0 bases at V and 12 bases at J; junction bases unmatched: 14. Germline V gives CDR1 DFQATT, CDR2 SNEGSKA (reference sequence). The CDR3 spans 15 residues. The CDR3 loop is CSARDGGGRVSGQYF. As DNA, the CDR3 is TGCAGTGCTAGAGATGGGGGGGGGAGGGTTTCAGGTCAGTACTTC.

The gene calls are TRBV6-2 or TRBV6-3 and TRBJ1-3; the D gene is possibly TRBD1 (5 bases). This CDR3 is 14 amino acids long. CDR1 is MNHEY, CDR2 SVGEGT, per germline. Trimming removed 5 bases at V and 0 bases at J, with 8 bases between. DNA of the CDR3: TGTGCCAGCAGTACAGGACCCTCTGGAAACACCATATATTTT. Residues: CASSTGPSGNTIYF.

The V gene is TRBV20-1, the J gene TRBJ2-1; D is undetermined. Per germline, CDR1 DFQATT and CDR2 SNEGSKA (reference sequence). V was trimmed by 5 bases and J by 2 bases, leaving 19 bases between them. The CDR3 totals 16 residues. This CDR3 is CSAPRTPPAPYNEQFF. The CDR3 DNA reads as TGCAGTGCTCCCAGAACCCCTCCAGCACCCTACAATGAGCAGTTCTTC.

Details on this clonotype: Germline is not matched at one junction end, which may reflect a read error. The V and J genes are TRBV12-3 or TRBV12-4 and TRBJ2-1; TRBD2 might be the D (6 bases). The CDR3 is made up of 15 amino acids. The CDR3: CAGSLEGVYGNEQFF. Here the CDR3 DNA reads TGTGCCGGCAGCCTGGAGGGAGTATATGGGAATGAGCAGTTCTTC.

This clonotype came up a few times. The rearrangement links TRBV7-9 to TRBJ2-7; D remains unclear. In germline, CDR1 is SEHNR, CDR2 FQNEAQ (reference sequence). V lost 4 bases and J 5 bases, leaving 9 bases between the germline ends. This CDR3 has 12 amino acids. CDR3 in DNA: TGTGCCAGCAGCTCATCAACCAACGAGCAGTACTTC. Amino acids: CASSSSTNEQYF.